This T cell receptor beta chain was sequenced during a study of shared clonotypes between healthy human individuals. In regard to this clone: Its antigen is unidentified. In the same sample, other DNA sequences code for this CDR3.

CDR1 and CDR2 (germline): MDHEN, SYDVKM. This CDR3 region has 13 residues. V trimming: 6 bases; J trimming: 4 bases; junction bases outside the gene matches: 3. Generated by immunoSEQ multiplex PCR, the TCRdb table keeps only in-frame clones and is missing some. The table records around 1,100,000 clones, about 80% of them present only once. Study results and limitations: The researchers took only blood, and tissue repertoires probably look different.

The receptor's source is a man in his late teens or twenties in good health. Some clones in this sample may be carry-over from other donors' samples. The sequencing sample was made of memory CD4+ T cells from PBMCs. The subset: CD45RA-negative fraction. This chain connects TRBV28 to TRBJ2-7, with 10 bases matching TRBD1. In DNA, the CDR3 is TGTGCCAGCAGGACAGGGGGCCTATACGAGCAGTACTTC. Its translation is CASRTGGLYEQYF.